The present T cell receptor beta chain was sequenced within a study of a mutant IDH1 vaccine in newly diagnosed glioma. As for the study in general: Treated patients, about 60% male and approximately 40% female, averaged about 42 years of age. Study observations and caveats: Around 92% of patients showed vaccine-induced immune responses across multiple MHC alleles. Whatever changes occurred in top peripheral T cell clonotypes seemed unrelated to pseudoprogression.

Germline V CDR1 and CDR2: SGHDT, YYEEEE. The CDR3 runs 16 residues. Trimming left V 3 bases short and J 2 bases short, with 17 bases between. Concerning this clone itself: What it binds is unknown.

Sequencing used immunoSEQ multiplex PCR; TCRdb keeps in-frame clones, though not all of them. The repertoire includes over 50,000 clones, 84% of them detected once, and 13% sits in the top ten. Noted time point: week 23, last vaccination. One vaccine dose held 300 ug of mutant IDH1 20-mer peptide and came with topical imiquimod. This chain connects TRBV5-6 to TRBJ1-1; TRBD1 might be the D (5 bases). The receptor comes from a man between 18 and 35 years old with glioma. The specimen comprised PBMCs, sampled from a glioma patient whose treatment included an IDH1 peptide vaccine. For the CDR3, the DNA is TGTGCCAGCAGCTCCTACGGCGCGGGGGGTAACACTGAAGCTTTCTTT. Protein product: CASSSYGAGGNTEAFF.